This TCR beta chain was retrieved from a study of blood T cell repertoires in COVID-19. Profiling relied on immunoSEQ multiplex PCR, and the TCRdb table lists in-frame clones only, not all of them. Altogether 150,000 to 200,000 clones are present, around 81% being singletons, with the ten largest covering less than 3%. CDR1 is MRHNA, CDR2 SNTAGT, per germline. The J segment lost 5 bases and the V segment lost 4 bases, leaving 5 bases of the junction unmatched. The CDR3 extends over 15 amino acids. Sequencing was carried out using peripheral blood. The TCR comes from a human donor with acute or convalescent COVID-19. The donor label of this sample is uncertain. The V gene is TRBV6-4, the J gene TRBJ2-5; 12 bases align to TRBD1. The CDR3 is CASSAGQGAVETQYF. The CDR3 DNA follows: TGTGCCAGCAGTGCGGGACAGGGGGCCGTGGAGACCCAGTACTTC.